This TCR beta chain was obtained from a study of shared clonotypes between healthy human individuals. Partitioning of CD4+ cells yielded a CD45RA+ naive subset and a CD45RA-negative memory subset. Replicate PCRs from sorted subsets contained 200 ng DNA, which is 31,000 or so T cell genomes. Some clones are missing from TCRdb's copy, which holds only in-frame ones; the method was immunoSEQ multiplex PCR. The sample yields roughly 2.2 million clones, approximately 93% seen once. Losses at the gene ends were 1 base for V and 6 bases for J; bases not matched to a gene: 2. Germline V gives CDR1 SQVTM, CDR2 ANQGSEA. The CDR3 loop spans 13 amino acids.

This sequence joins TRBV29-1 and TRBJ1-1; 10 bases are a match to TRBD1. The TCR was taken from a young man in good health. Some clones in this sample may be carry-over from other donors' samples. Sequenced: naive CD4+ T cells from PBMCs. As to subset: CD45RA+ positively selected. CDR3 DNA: TGCAGCGTTGAAGGACAGGGGGCGGCTGAAGCTTTCTTT. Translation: CSVEGQGAAEAFF.